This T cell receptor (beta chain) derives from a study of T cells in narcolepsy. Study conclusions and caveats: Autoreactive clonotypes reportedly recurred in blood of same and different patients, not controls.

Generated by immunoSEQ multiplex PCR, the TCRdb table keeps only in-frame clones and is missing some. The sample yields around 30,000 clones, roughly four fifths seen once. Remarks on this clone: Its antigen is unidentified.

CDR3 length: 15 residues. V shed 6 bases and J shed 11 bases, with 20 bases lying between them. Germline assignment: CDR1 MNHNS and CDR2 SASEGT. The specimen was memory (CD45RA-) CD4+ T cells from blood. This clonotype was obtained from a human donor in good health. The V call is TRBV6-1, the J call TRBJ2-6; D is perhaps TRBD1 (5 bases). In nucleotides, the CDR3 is TGTGCCAGCAGCCAGACTGCAGGGCAAGGGGACGTCCTGACTTTC. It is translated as CASSQTAGQGDVLTF.